A single sample is the source of the 24 T cell receptor beta chains below, sequenced in a study of blood T cell repertoires in COVID-19. Profiled with immunoSEQ multiplex PCR; TCRdb holds only in-frame clones, not every one. This sample has over 200,000 clones; about 88% occur once, and the top ten carry roughly 2%. The sequenced material came from peripheral blood. Receptor source: a man in his forties or fifties with active or convalescent COVID-19.

The gene calls are TRBV9 and TRBJ2-1; 12 nucleotides align to TRBD2. With V trimmed by 4 bases and J by 3 bases, 8 bases remained unmatched. This CDR3 is built from 17 residues. Germline lookup yields CDR1 SGDLS and CDR2 YYNGEE. The CDR3 DNA follows: TGTGCCAGCAGCCCTGAGAGACTAGCGGGAGTCTACAATGAGCAGTTCTTC. This gives the protein CASSPERLAGVYNEQFF.

The J gene is TRBJ1-5, the V gene TRBV9, with a tentative D call TRBD1 (6 bases). There are 16 residues in the CDR3. The V end lost 3 bases, the J end lost 2 bases, and 15 bases lay between the germline ends. Germline loops: CDR1 SGDLS, CDR2 YYNGEE. CDR3 amino acids: CASSASGEGGNQPQHF. CDR3 in DNA: TGTGCCAGCAGCGCATCAGGGGAGGGAGGCAATCAGCCCCAGCATTTT. The full variable domain, its missing parts supplied by reference TRBV9 and TRBJ1-5, is DSGVTQTPKHLITATGQRVTLRCSPRSGDLSVYWYQQSLDQGLQFLIQYYNGEERAKGNILERFSAQQFPDLHSELNLSSLELGDSALYFCASSASGEGGNQPQHFGDGTRLSIL.

The chain carries TRBV2 and TRBJ1-1; D is uncertain. Germline V gene lookup returns CDR1 SNHLY and CDR2 FYNNEI. Between the trimmed V and J ends, which lost 3 bases and 4 bases, there was a span of 9 bases. There are 13 residues in the CDR3. CDR3: CASSEMAGTEAFF. DNA for the CDR3: TGTGCCAGCAGTGAGATGGCGGGCACTGAAGCTTTCTTT.

Remarks on this clone: Sequence at one end of the junction differs from germline and may be a read error. V gene TRBV7-9 combines with J gene TRBJ1-1; D unresolved. CDR1 is SEHNR and CDR2 is FQNEAQ in the germline V gene (reference sequence). This CDR3 contains 15 residues. The DNA for the CDR3 is TGTGCCAGCACCTTATTAGCAAACCCGAACACTGAAGCTTTCTTT. Its protein product is CASTLLANPNTEAFF.

The rearrangement uses TRBV10-1 and TRBJ2-7; D is undetermined. With 0 bases removed from V and 1 base from J, the gap between germline ends came to 13 bases. CDR3 length equals 16 residues. Germline CDR1 WNHNN, CDR2 SYGVQD (reference sequence). The CDR3: CASSESKVAGSYEQYF. The CDR3 DNA sequence: TGCGCCAGCAGTGAGTCGAAAGTCGCAGGATCCTACGAGCAGTACTTC.

This chain links TRBV19 with TRBJ2-7; D gene ambiguous. The V gene's germline CDR1 is LNHDA and CDR2 SQIVND (reference sequence). The CDR3 runs to 13 residues. Trimming stripped 5 bases from V and 1 base from J, with 9 bases between. The CDR3 DNA reads as TGTGCCAGTAGTTCCGCCGGTTCCTACGAGCAGTACTTC. This codes for CASSSAGSYEQYF.

This chain links TRBV5-1 with TRBJ2-2; the D gene is possibly TRBD2 (6 bases). The CDR3 loop spans 17 amino acids. V was cut by 4 bases and J by 1 base, with 17 bases left in between. Germline CDR1 is SGHRS and CDR2 is YFSETQ. CDR3 nucleotide sequence: TGCGCCAGCAGCCAAACGGGACTTTCCCTGAACACCGGGGAGCTGTTTTTT. As protein: CASSQTGLSLNTGELFF.

This clone was seen a handful of times. The chain combines TRBV28 with TRBJ1-2; D is perhaps TRBD1 (6 bases). In germline, CDR1 is MDHEN, CDR2 SYDVKM. Trimming pared 6 bases from V and 5 bases from J, leaving 16 bases between. This CDR3 is built from 14 residues. CDR3 sequence reads: CASRTPGERYGYTF. CDR3 DNA: TGTGCCAGCAGGACCCCAGGGGAGCGGTATGGCTACACCTTC.

This chain joins TRBV19 and TRBJ1-1; D remains ambiguous. The CDR3 is 15 residues long. Germline values: CDR1 LNHDA, CDR2 SQIVND (reference sequence). The V gene lost 6 bases and the J gene lost 5 bases, with 19 bases spanning the gap. The CDR3 spells CASSYTEFLRTEAFF. For the CDR3, the DNA is TGTGCCAGTAGCTATACGGAGTTTCTGAGGACTGAAGCTTTCTTT.

J is TRBJ2-7 and V is TRBV5-6, with TRBD2 as a possible D gene (5 bases). The CDR3 spans 14 residues. The V and J ends lost 4 bases and 1 base respectively, with 12 bases between them. From germline, CDR1 is SGHDT and CDR2 YYEEEE. The CDR3 DNA follows: TGTGCCAGCAGCCTCGGACTGAGATCCTACGAGCAGTACTTC. Translating it yields CASSLGLRSYEQYF.

V usage is TRBV7-2 and J usage is TRBJ2-1; 9 bases line up with TRBD1. From germline, CDR1 is SGHTA and CDR2 FQGNSA. V lost 5 bases to trimming and J lost 5 bases; unmatched junction nucleotides: 10. CDR3 length: 16 amino acids. The CDR3 bases are TGTGCCAGCAGCCCAGGATGGGGACAGGGACACAATGAGCAGTTCTTC. The encoded protein is CASSPGWGQGHNEQFF.

The chain has TRBV18 and TRBJ2-7; 7 bases match TRBD2. The CDR3 runs to 13 residues. Germline values: CDR1 KGHSH, CDR2 LQKENI. V gave up 3 bases and J gave up 5 bases; unmatched junction bases: 4. The CDR3 spells CASSPQLAHEQYF. CDR3 in DNA: TGTGCCAGCTCACCTCAACTAGCGCACGAGCAGTACTTC. Full variable domain (outside the CDR3, taken from reference TRBV18 and TRBJ2-7): NAGVMQNPRHLVRRRGQEARLRCSPMKGHSHVYWYRQLPEEGLKFMVYLQKENIIDESGMPKERFSAEFPKEGPSILRIQQVVRGDSAAYFCASSPQLAHEQYFGPGTRLTVT.

This chain connects TRBV2 to TRBJ1-5, with 7 nucleotides matching TRBD1. After removal of 1 base from V and 4 bases from J, the junction contained 10 bases not matched to a gene. Germline V gene sequence: CDR1 SNHLY, CDR2 FYNNEI. The CDR3 contains 17 residues. The CDR3 DNA sequence: TGTGCCAGCAGTGAAGATCCAGTGACAGGGCCTAATCAGCCCCAGCATTTT. Its translation is CASSEDPVTGPNQPQHF.

The chain links TRBV19 to TRBJ1-1, with 10 bases that match TRBD1. V lost 1 base to trimming and J lost 0 bases; unmatched junction nucleotides: 5. The CDR3 extends over 17 amino acids. Germline loops: CDR1 LNHDA, CDR2 SQIVND (reference sequence). In nucleotides, the CDR3 is TGTGCCAGTAGTATAGGGGGACAGGGGAGGGTGAACACTGAAGCTTTCTTT. Translation: CASSIGGQGRVNTEAFF.

This clone was observed a few times. The rearrangement links TRBV18 to TRBJ1-6, with TRBD1 as a possible D gene (6 bases). Trimming pared 3 bases from V and 7 bases from J, leaving 10 bases between. CDR1 and CDR2 (germline): KGHSH, LQKENI. This CDR3 has 14 amino acids. The CDR3 protein is CASSPTGQNSPLHF. The CDR3 nucleotides are TGTGCCAGCTCACCGACAGGACAGAATTCACCCCTCCACTTT.

This clone was detected only once. The J gene is TRBJ2-2, the V gene TRBV19; 10 nucleotides align to TRBD2. In germline, CDR1 is LNHDA, CDR2 SQIVND (reference sequence). The J segment lost 0 bases and the V segment lost 9 bases, leaving 10 bases of the junction unmatched. There are 17 residues in the CDR3. This chain's CDR3 is CARELGLASANTGELFF. For the CDR3, the DNA is TGTGCCAGGGAATTGGGACTAGCGAGCGCGAACACCGGGGAGCTGTTTTTT. Full variable domain (missing parts from reference TRBV19 and TRBJ2-2): DGGITQSPKYLFRKEGQNVTLSCEQNLNHDAMYWYRQDPGQGLRLIYYSQIVNDFQKGDIAEGYSVSREKKESFPLTVTSAQKNPTAFYLCARELGLASANTGELFFGEGSRLTVL.

A word on this clone: The sample has other DNA sequences that encode this CDR3 too. This chain links TRBV19 with TRBJ1-5; D possibly corresponds to TRBD1 (5 bases). V lost 5 bases, J lost 4 bases, and 6 bases lay in between. The CDR3 is 12 residues long. Per the germline V gene, CDR1 is LNHDA and CDR2 is SQIVND (reference sequence). CDR3 nucleotides: TGTGCCAGTAGTCAGGGAAATCAGCCCCAGCATTTT. Translated, it gives CASSQGNQPQHF.

V usage is TRBV7-3 and J usage is TRBJ2-1, with D maybe TRBD2 (6 bases). The CDR3 consists of 14 residues. V gave up 3 bases and J gave up 10 bases, with 16 bases separating them. CDR1 and CDR2 from the germline V gene are SGHTA and FQGTGA. The CDR3 sequence: CASSLGMGDWEQFF. The CDR3 nucleotides read TGTGCCAGCAGCTTGGGGATGGGGGACTGGGAGCAGTTCTTC.

This chain joins TRBV2 and TRBJ1-6, with D possibly matching TRBD1 (5 bases). Germline V gene data show CDR1 as SNHLY and CDR2 as FYNNEI. The CDR3 contains 16 residues. Trimming took 6 bases from V and 1 from J, leaving 13 bases between them. Here the CDR3 reads CASRGPRGSYNSPLHF. As DNA, the CDR3 is TGTGCCAGCAGAGGCCCCCGGGGGTCCTATAATTCACCCCTCCACTTT.

This clone was observed a handful of times. This chain joins TRBV5-1 and TRBJ2-2, with 8 bases identical to TRBD1. Germline V gene sequence: CDR1 SGHRS, CDR2 YFSETQ. V lost 0 bases and J lost 7; bases outside the gene matches: 8. This CDR3 has 16 residues. The CDR3 DNA follows: TGCGCCAGCAGCTTGGCCCCCGGACAGGGTAGCGGGGAGCTGTTTTTT. This codes for CASSLAPGQGSGELFF.

V is TRBV24-1 and J is TRBJ2-7; 12 bases line up with TRBD2. J gave up 1 base and V 5 bases, and 8 bases lay outside the gene matches. This CDR3 comprises 17 residues. The germline V gene has CDR1 KGHDR and CDR2 SFDVKD. The CDR3 region is CATSVSRGTSGSYEQYF. Here the CDR3 DNA reads TGTGCCACCAGTGTCTCACGAGGGACTAGCGGGTCCTACGAGCAGTACTTC.

Written as DNA, the CDR3 is TGTGCCTGGAGTCCGGACAGAGGCTCTGGAAACACCATATATTTT. This encodes CAWSPDRGSGNTIYF. The chain is built from TRBV30 and TRBJ1-3, with TRBD1 as a possible D gene (6 bases). Trimming removed 2 bases from V and 0 bases from J, with 11 bases in between. The CDR3 loop spans 15 amino acids. Per germline, CDR1 GTSNPN and CDR2 SVGIG (reference sequence).

This clone was counted between two and nine times. The V call is TRBV29-1, the J call TRBJ1-1; no reliable D call. The CDR3 is 11 residues long. V was cut by 7 bases and J by 0 bases, with 6 bases left in between. Germline CDR1 is SQVTM and CDR2 is ANQGSEA. CDR3 amino acids: CSGLLNTEAFF. In nucleotides, the CDR3 is TGCAGCGGACTACTGAACACTGAAGCTTTCTTT. The whole variable domain, filled in from reference TRBV29-1 and TRBJ1-1, reads SAVISQKPSRDICQRGTSLTIQCQVDSQVTMMFWYRQQPGQSLTLIATANQGSEATYESGFVIDKFPISRPNLTFSTLTVSNMSPEDSSIYLCSGLLNTEAFFGQGTRLTVV.

This chain links TRBV7-3 with TRBJ1-6; D not resolved. Trimming left V 2 bases short and J 10 bases short, with 9 bases between. The germline V gene encodes CDR1 SGHTA and CDR2 FQGTGA. This CDR3 has 13 residues. CDR3: CASSLGSGSPLHF. The CDR3 bases are TGTGCCAGCAGCTTAGGGTCGGGATCACCCCTCCACTTT.